This record looks at one T cell receptor beta chain sequence and its context. Treatment in this sample: oral pan-JAK inhibitor, 5-10 mg twice daily. The data stem from a study of CD8+ T cells in alopecia areata. At the level of the study: It was oral tofacitinib, at 5 to 10 mg twice daily, that treated patients received.

Extracted from the samples, RNA was reverse transcribed into cDNA to serve as the sequencing template. TCRdb keeps only in-frame clones here, not all; method: immunoSEQ multiplex PCR. The sample consists of some 190,000 clones, roughly 60% of them appearing once. Trimming left V 8 bases short and J 0 bases short, with 15 bases between. Per the germline V gene, CDR1 is LGHNA and CDR2 is YSLEER. The CDR3 length is 15 residues. Specimen: CD4+ T cells sorted from blood, collected between weeks 49 and 50, from a patient treated with tofacitinib. This TCR came from a human donor with alopecia areata. V gene TRBV4-3 combines with J gene TRBJ2-3, with D perhaps matching TRBD1 (7 bases). This CDR3 is CASAVEGASTDTQYF. The CDR3 DNA sequence: TGCGCCAGCGCAGTGGAGGGGGCGAGCACAGATACGCAGTATTTT.